This T cell receptor (beta chain) originates from a study of blood T cell repertoires in COVID-19. Turning to the study itself: From the United States, Italy and Spain came samples of acute and convalescent COVID-19. In each case, the material was cDNA or gDNA derived from T cells, B-cell-depleted T cells, or PBMCs.

This clone was detected only a few times. Measured with immunoSEQ multiplex PCR; TCRdb has only the in-frame clones, and not every one. The sample records around 97,000 clones, approximately 90% being singletons. The V end was cut by 7 bases, the J end by 7 bases, with 14 bases between. The CDR3 extends over 13 amino acids. Germline loops: CDR1 MNHEY, CDR2 SVGAGI. The chain combines TRBV6-5 with TRBJ1-5; D is unresolved. The TCR sequence derives from a woman older than 75 in a cohort sampled during active COVID-19. The sequencing input was peripheral blood. In DNA form, the CDR3 reads TGTGCCAGCACCGCGATCCGGGGACAGCCCCAGCATTTT. Encoded protein: CASTAIRGQPQHF.